This T cell receptor beta chain was identified during a study of regulatory and conventional T cells in breast cancer (dated by TCRdb to between 2014 and 2017). Remarks on this clonotype: What antigen it recognizes has not been identified. Base qualities are not at hand, and no much larger clone is one base apart.

The CDR3 contains 15 residues, cysteine and phenylalanine counted. Of all the DNA, just the CDR3 is kept, 45 bases in frame from base 1. From the germline V gene, CDR1 is SGHTA and CDR2 is FQGNSA. V and J lose 4 bases and 4 bases, and a span of 16 bases separates them. The library was built by means of PCR. TCRdb shows the sequencer as Illumina MiSeq. TCRdb reanalyzed the raw reads on its own, using fastp at Q25 for trimming and MiXCR for clone calling, and kept in-frame beta chains. Every entry covers one CDR3 protein and lists the most common genes and DNA from its rows. This sample gives about 16,000 distinct CDR3 sequences in total; around 30% of them show up just once. The ten largest clones represent 1.6% of the sample.

The TCR comes from a female donor in good health. The chain joins TRBV7-2 to TRBJ2-5; a tentative D match to TRBD2 spans 6 bases. Sequencing used conventional T cells from blood. The DNA sequence is as follows: TGTGCCAGCAGCTCGTCATCGGGGCGGGGAGAGACCCAGTACTTC. This translates into CASSSSSGRGETQYF.